This T cell receptor (beta chain) was identified in a study of T cells expressing NK-cell markers. TCRdb reprocessed the 5' RACE reads, keeping one entry per CDR3 protein, no DNA. This sample's clone table lists around 110,000 distinct CDR3 sequences. The sequence was collected from a woman between 18 and 69 years old in good health. The sequenced sample consisted of blood T cells: a sorted CD56 or NKG2C T cell subset, CD4+ or CD8+ T cells, or bulk PBMC T cells (not recorded which).

The CDR3: CASSYEALSTDTQYF. This chain connects TRBV6-5 to TRBJ2-3. This CDR3 has 15 residues. From germline, CDR1 is MNHEY and CDR2 SVGAGI.